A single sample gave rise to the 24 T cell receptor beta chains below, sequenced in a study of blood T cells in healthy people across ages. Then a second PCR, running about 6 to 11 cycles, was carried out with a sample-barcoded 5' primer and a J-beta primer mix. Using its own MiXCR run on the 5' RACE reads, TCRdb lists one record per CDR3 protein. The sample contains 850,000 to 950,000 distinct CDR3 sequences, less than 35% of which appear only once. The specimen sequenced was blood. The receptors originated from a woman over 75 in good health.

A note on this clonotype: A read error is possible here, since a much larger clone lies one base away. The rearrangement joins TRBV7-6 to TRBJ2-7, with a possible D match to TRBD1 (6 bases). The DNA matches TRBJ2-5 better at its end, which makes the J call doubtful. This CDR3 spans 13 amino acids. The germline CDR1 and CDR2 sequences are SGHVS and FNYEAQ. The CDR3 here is CASCYRDGGTQYF. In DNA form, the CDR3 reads TGTGCCAGCTGCTACAGGGATGGTGGGACCCAGTACTTC.

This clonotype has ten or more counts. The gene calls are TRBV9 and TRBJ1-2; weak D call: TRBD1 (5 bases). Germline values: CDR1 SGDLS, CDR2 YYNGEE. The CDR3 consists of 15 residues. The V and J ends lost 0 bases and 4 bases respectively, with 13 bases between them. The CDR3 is CASSVEGSLAYGYTF. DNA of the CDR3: TGTGCCAGCAGCGTAGAGGGGTCTCTAGCCTATGGCTACACCTTC. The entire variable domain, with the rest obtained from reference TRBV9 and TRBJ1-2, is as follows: DSGVTQTPKHLITATGQRVTLRCSPRSGDLSVYWYQQSLDQGLQFLIQYYNGEERAKGNILERFSAQQFPDLHSELNLSSLELGDSALYFCASSVEGSLAYGYTFGSGTRLTVV.

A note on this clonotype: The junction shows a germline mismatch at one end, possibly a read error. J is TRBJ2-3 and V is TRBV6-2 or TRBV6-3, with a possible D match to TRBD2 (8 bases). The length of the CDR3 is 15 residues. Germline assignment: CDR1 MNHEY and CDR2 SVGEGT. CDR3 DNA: TGTGCCAGCAGTTCCCCCGGGAGGGGGCCAGAAACGCAGTATTTT. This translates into CASSSPGRGPETQYF.

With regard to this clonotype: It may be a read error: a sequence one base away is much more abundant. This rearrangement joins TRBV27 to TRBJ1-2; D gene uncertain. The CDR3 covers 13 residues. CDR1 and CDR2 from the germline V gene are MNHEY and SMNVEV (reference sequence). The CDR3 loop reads CAGSFRGGYGYTF. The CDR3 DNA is TGTGCCGGCAGTTTCCGGGGTGGCTATGGCTACACCTTC.

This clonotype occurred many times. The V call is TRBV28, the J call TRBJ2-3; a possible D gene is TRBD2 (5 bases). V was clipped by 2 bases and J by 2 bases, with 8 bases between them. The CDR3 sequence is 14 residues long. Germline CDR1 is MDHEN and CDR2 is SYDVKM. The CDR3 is CASSLPSTTDTQYF. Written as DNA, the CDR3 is TGTGCCAGCAGTTTACCTAGCACCACAGATACGCAGTATTTT. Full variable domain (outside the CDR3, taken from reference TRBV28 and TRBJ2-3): DVKVTQSSRYLVKRTGEKVFLECVQDMDHENMFWYRQDPGLGLRLIYFSYDVKMKEKGDIPEGYSVSREKKERFSLILESASTNQTSMYLCASSLPSTTDTQYFGPGTRLTVL.

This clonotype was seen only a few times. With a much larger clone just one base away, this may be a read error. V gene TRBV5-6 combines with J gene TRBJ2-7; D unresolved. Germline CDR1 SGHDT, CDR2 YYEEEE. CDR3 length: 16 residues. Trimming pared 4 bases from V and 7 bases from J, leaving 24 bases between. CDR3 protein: CASSNLRKVSYNEQYF. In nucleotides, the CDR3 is TGTGCCAGCAGCAACCTTCGGAAGGTGTCCTACAATGAGCAGTACTTC.

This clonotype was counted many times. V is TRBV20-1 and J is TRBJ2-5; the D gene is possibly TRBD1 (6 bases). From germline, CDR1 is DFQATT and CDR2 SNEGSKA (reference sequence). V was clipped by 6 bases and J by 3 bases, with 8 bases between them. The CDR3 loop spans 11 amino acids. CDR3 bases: TGCAGTGCGCACAGGGAAGAGACCCAGTACTTC. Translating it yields CSAHREETQYF.

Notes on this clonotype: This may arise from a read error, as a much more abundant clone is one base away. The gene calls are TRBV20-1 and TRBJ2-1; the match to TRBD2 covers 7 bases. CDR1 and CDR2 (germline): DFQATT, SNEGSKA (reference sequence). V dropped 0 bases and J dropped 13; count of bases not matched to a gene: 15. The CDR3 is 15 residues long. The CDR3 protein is CSARDASSGKETQFF. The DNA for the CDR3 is TGCAGTGCTAGAGACGCCTCTAGCGGTAAAGAGACCCAGTTCTTC.

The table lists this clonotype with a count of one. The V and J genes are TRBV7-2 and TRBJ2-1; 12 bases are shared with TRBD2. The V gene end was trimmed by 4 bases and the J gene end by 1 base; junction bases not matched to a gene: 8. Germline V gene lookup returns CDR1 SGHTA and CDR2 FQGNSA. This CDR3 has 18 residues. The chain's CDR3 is CASSSRTSGVISYNEQFF. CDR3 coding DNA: TGTGCCAGCAGCTCGAGGACTAGCGGGGTGATATCCTACAATGAGCAGTTCTTC.

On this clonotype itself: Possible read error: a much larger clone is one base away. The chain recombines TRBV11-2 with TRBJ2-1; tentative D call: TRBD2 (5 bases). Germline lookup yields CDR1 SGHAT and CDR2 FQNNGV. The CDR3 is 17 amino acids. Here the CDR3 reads CAGSPYRDASSYNEQFF. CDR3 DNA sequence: TGTGCCGGCAGCCCTTACCGGGATGCGAGCTCCTACAATGAGCAGTTCTTC.

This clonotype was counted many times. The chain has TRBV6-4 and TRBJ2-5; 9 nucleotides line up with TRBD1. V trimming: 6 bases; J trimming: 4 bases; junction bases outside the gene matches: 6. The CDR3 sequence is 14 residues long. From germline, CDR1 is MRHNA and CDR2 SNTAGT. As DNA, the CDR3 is TGTGCCAGCAGGGCCGACAGGGGGGTAGAGACCCAGTACTTC. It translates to CASRADRGVETQYF.

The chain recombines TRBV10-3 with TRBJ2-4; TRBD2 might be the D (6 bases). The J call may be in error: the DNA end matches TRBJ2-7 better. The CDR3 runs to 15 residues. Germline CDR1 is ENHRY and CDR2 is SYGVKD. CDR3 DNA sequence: TGTGCCATCAGTGAGGCGAGCGGGTCCCGCTACGAGCAGTACTTC. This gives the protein CAISEASGSRYEQYF.

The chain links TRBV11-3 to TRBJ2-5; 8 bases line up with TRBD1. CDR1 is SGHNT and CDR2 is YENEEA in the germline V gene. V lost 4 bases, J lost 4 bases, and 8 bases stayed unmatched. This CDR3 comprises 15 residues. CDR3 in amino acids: CASSSYRGRGETQYF. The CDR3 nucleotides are TGTGCCAGCAGCTCGTACAGGGGGAGAGGAGAGACCCAGTACTTC. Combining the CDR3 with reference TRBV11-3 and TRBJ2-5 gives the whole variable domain EAGVVQSPRYKIIEKKQPVAFWCNPISGHNTLYWYLQNLGQGPELLIRYENEEAVDDSQLPKDRFSAERLKGVDSTLKIQPAELGDSAVYLCASSSYRGRGETQYFGPGTRLLVL.

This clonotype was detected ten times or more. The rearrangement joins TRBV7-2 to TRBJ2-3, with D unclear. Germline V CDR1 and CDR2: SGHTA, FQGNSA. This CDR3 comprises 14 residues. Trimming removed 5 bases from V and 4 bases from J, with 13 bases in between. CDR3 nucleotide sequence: TGTGCCAGCAGCCCTAGAGTTGGAGCAGATACGCAGTATTTT. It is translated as CASSPRVGADTQYF.

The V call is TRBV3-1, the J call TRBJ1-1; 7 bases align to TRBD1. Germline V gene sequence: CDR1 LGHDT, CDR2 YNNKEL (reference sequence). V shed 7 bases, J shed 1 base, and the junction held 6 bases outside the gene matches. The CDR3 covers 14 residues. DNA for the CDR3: TGTGCCAGCACCAGAGACAGGGCGAACACTGAAGCTTTCTTT. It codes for CASTRDRANTEAFF.

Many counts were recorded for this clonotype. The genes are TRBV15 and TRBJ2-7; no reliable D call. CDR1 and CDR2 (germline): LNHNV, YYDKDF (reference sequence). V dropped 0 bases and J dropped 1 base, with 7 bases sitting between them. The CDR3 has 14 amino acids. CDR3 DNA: TGTGCCACCAGCAGAGAACGGCCTTCCTACGAGCAGTACTTC. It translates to CATSRERPSYEQYF.

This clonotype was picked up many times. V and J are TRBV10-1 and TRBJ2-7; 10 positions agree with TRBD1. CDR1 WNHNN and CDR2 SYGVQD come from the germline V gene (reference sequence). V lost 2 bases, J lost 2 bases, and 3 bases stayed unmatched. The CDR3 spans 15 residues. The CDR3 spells CASSEPGQGAYEQYF. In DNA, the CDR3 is TGCGCCAGCAGTGAGCCCGGACAGGGGGCCTACGAGCAGTACTTC.

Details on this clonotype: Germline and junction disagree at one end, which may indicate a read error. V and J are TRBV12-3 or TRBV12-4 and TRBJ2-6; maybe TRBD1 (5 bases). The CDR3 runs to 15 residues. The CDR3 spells CASSYGFSGANVRTF. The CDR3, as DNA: TGTGCCAGCAGTTATGGGTTCTCTGGGGCCAACGTCCGGACTTTC.

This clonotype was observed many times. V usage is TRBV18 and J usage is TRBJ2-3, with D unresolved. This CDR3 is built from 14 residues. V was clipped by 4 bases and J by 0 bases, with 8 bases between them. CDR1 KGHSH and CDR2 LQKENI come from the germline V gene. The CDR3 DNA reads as TGTGCCAGCTCACTAATACCCAGCACAGATACGCAGTATTTT. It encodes CASSLIPSTDTQYF.

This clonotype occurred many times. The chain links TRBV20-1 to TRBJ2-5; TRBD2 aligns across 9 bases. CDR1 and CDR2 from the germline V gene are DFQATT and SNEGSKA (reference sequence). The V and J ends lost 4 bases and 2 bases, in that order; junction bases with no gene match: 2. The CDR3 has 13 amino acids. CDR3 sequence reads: CSATLAGQETQYF. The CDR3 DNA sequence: TGCAGTGCTACCCTAGCGGGGCAAGAGACCCAGTACTTC.

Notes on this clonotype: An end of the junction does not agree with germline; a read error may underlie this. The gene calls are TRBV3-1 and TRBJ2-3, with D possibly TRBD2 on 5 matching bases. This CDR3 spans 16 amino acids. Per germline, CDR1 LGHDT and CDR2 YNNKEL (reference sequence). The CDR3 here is CASSRGPSPGTDTPYF. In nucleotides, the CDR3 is TGTGCCAGCAGCCGAGGGCCCTCTCCAGGCACAGATACGCCGTATTTT.

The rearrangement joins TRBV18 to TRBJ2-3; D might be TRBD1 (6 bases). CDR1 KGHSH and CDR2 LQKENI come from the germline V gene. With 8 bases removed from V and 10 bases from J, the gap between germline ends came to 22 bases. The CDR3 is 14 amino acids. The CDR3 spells CASRVGGRTHAQYF. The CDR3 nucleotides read TGTGCCAGCCGAGTAGGGGGACGCACACATGCGCAGTATTTT. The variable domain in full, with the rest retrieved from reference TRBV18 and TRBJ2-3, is NAGVMQNPRHLVRRRGQEARLRCSPMKGHSHVYWYRQLPEEGLKFMVYLQKENIIDESGMPKERFSAEFPKEGPSILRIQQVVRGDSAAYFCASRVGGRTHAQYFGPGTRLTVL.

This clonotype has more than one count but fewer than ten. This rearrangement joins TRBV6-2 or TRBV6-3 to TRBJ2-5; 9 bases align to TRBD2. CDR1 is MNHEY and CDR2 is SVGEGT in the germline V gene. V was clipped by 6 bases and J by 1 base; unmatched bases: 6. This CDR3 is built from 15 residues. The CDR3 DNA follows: TGTGCCAGCAGCCCCCTAGCGGGGATCCAAGAGACCCAGTACTTC. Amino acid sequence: CASSPLAGIQETQYF.

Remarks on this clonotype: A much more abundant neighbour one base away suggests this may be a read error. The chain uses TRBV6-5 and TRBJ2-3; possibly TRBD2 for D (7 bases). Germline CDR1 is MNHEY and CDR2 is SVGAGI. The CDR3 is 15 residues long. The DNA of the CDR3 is TGTGCCGGCAGTTACGTGGGGGGGCCGGGAGATACGCAGTATTTT. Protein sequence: CAGSYVGGPGDTQYF.